This TCR beta chain was sequenced in a study of post-analysis software for immune sequencing data. Study-wide context: The cohort encompassed relapsing-remitting, secondary progressive and progressive-relapsing multiple sclerosis disease courses. Study-level findings and limits: A handful of TRBV segments appeared more often in patients than in controls, and TRBV5-6, TRBV5-1 and TRBV20-1 were among these. Significantly lower normalized Chao1 diversity was found in patients with multiple sclerosis relative to controls.

CDR1 is SQVTM and CDR2 is ANQGSEA in the germline V gene. This CDR3 region has 14 residues. The TCR beta cDNA libraries contained unique molecular identifiers. Researchers reported a few hundred thousand cDNA molecules coming from about 0.98 to 11 million T cells. MiXCR, run by TCRdb on the PCR reads, gives a single entry per CDR3 protein. This table has hundreds of thousands of distinct CDR3 sequences, 25% to 30% appearing once. This clonotype was picked up one time. Its antigen is as yet unknown. A much larger clonotype is one base distant, so this may be a read error. The V and J genes are TRBV29-1 and TRBJ2-1; TRBD1 matches at 8 bases. The tail of the sequence fits TRBJ2-7 better, so the J call may be wrong. The sequenced sample was blood. The receptor was isolated from a girl aged 5 to 17 with multiple sclerosis. The CDR3 DNA reads as TGCAGCGTTGAAGGGGGGGCCAGGGGGCGCGAGCAGTACTTC. Translation gives CSVEGGARGREQYF.